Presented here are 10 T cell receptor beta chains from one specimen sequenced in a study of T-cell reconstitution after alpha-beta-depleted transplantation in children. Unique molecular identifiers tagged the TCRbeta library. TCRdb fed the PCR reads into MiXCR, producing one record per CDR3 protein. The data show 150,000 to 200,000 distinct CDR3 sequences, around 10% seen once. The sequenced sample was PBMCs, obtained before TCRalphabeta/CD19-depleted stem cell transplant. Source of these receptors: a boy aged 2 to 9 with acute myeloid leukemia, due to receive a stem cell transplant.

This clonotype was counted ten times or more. The DNA for the CDR3 is TGTGCCAGCATTTCCTTCCAACAGGGGAATTCCCATAATGAAAAACTGTTTTTT. Amino acid sequence: CASISFQQGNSHNEKLFF. The V and J genes are TRBV27 and TRBJ1-4, with 7 bases that match TRBD1. The CDR3 totals 18 residues. Germline loops: CDR1 MNHEY, CDR2 SMNVEV (reference sequence). V was clipped by 7 bases and J by 4 bases; unmatched bases: 18. The full variable domain, its missing parts supplied by reference TRBV27 and TRBJ1-4, is EAQVTQNPRYLITVTGKKLTVTCSQNMNHEYMSWYRQDPGLGLRQIYYSMNVEVTDKGDVPEGYKVSRKEKRNFPLILESPSPNQTSLYFCASISFQQGNSHNEKLFFGSGTQLSVL.

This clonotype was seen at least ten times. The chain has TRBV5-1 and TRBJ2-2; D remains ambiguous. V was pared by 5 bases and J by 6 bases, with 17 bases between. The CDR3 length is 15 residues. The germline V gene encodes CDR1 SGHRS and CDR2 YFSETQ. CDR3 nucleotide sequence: TGCGCCAGCAGAGCACCGCCAGCCCACGCCGGGGAGCTGTTTTTT. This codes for CASRAPPAHAGELFF.

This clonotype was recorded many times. For the CDR3, the DNA is TGTGCCAGCAGCCCCGCCCAAGTCCGCAATGAGCAGTTCTTC. It is translated as CASSPAQVRNEQFF. This rearrangement joins TRBV2 to TRBJ2-1, with D hard to call. The CDR3 loop spans 14 amino acids. Germline CDR1 is SNHLY and CDR2 is FYNNEI. Trimming removed 6 bases at V and 6 bases at J, with 15 bases between.

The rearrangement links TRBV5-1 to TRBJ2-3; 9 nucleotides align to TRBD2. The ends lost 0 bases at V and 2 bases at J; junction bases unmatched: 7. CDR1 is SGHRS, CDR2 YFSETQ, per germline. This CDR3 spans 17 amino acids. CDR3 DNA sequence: TGCGCCAGCAGCTTGGTTCCGGCTAGCGGGATCACAGATACGCAGTATTTT. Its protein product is CASSLVPASGITDTQYF.

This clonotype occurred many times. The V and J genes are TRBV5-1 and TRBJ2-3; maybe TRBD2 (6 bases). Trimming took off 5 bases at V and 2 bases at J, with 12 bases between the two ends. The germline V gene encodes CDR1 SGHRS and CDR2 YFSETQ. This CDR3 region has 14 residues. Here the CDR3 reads CASSCGGSTDTQYF. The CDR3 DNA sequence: TGCGCCAGCAGTTGTGGGGGGTCCACAGATACGCAGTATTTT.

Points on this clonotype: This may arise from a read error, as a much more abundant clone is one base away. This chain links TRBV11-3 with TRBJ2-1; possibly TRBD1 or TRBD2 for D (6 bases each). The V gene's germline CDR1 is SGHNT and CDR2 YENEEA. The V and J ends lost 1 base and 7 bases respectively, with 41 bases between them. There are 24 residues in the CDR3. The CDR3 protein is CASSLVVMGASGRYPSGAWNEQFF. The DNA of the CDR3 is TGTGCCAGCAGCTTAGTTGTTATGGGGGCTTCAGGTCGGTACCCATCGGGGGCCTGGAATGAGCAGTTCTTC.

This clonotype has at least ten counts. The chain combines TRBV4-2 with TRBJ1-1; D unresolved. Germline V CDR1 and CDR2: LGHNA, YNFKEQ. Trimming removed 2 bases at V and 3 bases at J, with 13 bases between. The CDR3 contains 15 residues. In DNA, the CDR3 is TGTGCCAGCAGCCAAACTACAGTGGCGGACACTGAAGCTTTCTTT. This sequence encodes CASSQTTVADTEAFF.

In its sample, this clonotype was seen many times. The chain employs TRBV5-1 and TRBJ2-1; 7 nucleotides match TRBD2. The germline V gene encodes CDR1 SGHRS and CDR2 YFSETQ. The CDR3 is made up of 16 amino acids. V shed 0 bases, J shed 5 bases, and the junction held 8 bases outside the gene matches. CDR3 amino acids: CASSLVGGSYDNEQFF. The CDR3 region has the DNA TGCGCCAGCAGCTTGGTCGGGGGGAGTTACGACAATGAGCAGTTCTTC.

CDR3 residues: CASRARGANTEAFF. The CDR3, as DNA: TGTGCCAGCAGGGCCAGGGGGGCGAACACTGAAGCTTTCTTT. The chain combines TRBV12-3 or TRBV12-4 with TRBJ1-1; 7 positions agree with TRBD1. V gave up 6 bases and J gave up 1 base; unmatched junction bases: 5. This CDR3 has 14 residues.

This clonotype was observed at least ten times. CDR3 coding DNA: TGCAGTGCTAGACTTACCGGAAGGAGGGGGAACCCCTACGAGCAGTACTTC. This codes for CSARLTGRRGNPYEQYF. V is TRBV20-1 and J is TRBJ2-7; D is perhaps TRBD1 or TRBD2 (6 bases each). Germline V gene data show CDR1 as DFQATT and CDR2 as SNEGSKA (reference sequence). Trimming took 2 bases from V and 2 from J, leaving 22 bases between them. This CDR3 has 17 amino acids.